One sample yielded the 9 T cell receptor beta chains listed below, sequenced in a study of monozygotic twins with inflammatory bowel disease. TCRdb re-called the 5' RACE reads and gives one entry per CDR3 protein, without DNA. This table holds about 330,000 distinct CDR3 sequences. Material: blood. Every receptor here comes from a human donor with ulcerative colitis or Crohn's disease, or a healthy co-twin of an affected twin (not recorded which).

The chain links TRBV10-3 to TRBJ2-5; the TRBD2 assignment by TCRdb is unverifiable without DNA. In germline, CDR1 is ENHRY, CDR2 SYGVKD. This CDR3 is built from 17 residues. CDR3 sequence: CAISSSGGAQNSETQYF.

The chain joins TRBV21-1 to TRBJ2-7; TCRdb indicates TRBD1, and absent DNA this call remains unverified. TRBV21-1 is a pseudogene. The CDR3 covers 14 residues. This CDR3 is CASSKNRGLGEQYF.

The chain has TRBV20-1 and TRBJ2-1; absent DNA, TCRdb's TRBD1 call cannot be checked. CDR1 DFQATT and CDR2 SNEGSKA come from the germline V gene (reference sequence). The CDR3 is 14 amino acids. This CDR3 reads CSARDSGADNEQFF.

V gene TRBV4-3 combines with J gene TRBJ2-3; TCRdb names TRBD2, which stays unverified in the absence of DNA. The CDR3 is made up of 19 amino acids. CDR1 and CDR2 from the germline V gene are LGHNA and YSLEER. The CDR3 reads CASSQEWGSSGGRVDTQYF.

The chain joins TRBV12-3 or TRBV12-4 to TRBJ2-6. The CDR3 loop spans 15 amino acids. CDR3 residues: CASSTENSGANVLTF.

The chain employs TRBV12-3 or TRBV12-4 and TRBJ2-7; TCRdb's D call of TRBD2 is untestable without DNA. The CDR3 extends over 15 amino acids. CDR3 residues: CASSLTLAGVGEQYF.

The rearrangement links TRBV28 to TRBJ1-5; lacking DNA, the TRBD1 call made by TCRdb goes unchecked. The CDR3 has 16 amino acids. CDR1 MDHEN and CDR2 SYDVKM come from the germline V gene. The CDR3 sequence is CASSLYRDRRDQPQHF. The full variable domain, its missing parts supplied by reference TRBV28 and TRBJ1-5, is DVKVTQSSRYLVKRTGEKVFLECVQDMDHENMFWYRQDPGLGLRLIYFSYDVKMKEKGDIPEGYSVSREKKERFSLILESASTNQTSMYLCASSLYRDRRDQPQHFGDGTRLSIL.

The genes are TRBV11-2 and TRBJ2-2; there is no DNA to check the TCRdb D call of TRBD2. In germline, CDR1 is SGHAT, CDR2 FQNNGV. The CDR3 contains 14 residues. This CDR3 reads CASNPAGDGGELFF. The full variable domain, in which reference TRBV11-2 and TRBJ2-2 provide the parts outside the CDR3, is EAGVAQSPRYKIIEKRQSVAFWCNPISGHATLYWYQQILGQGPKLLIQFQNNGVVDDSQLPKDRFSAERLKGVDSTLKIQPAKLEDSAVYLCASNPAGDGGELFFGEGSRLTVL.

V gene TRBV20-1 combines with J gene TRBJ2-2. The length of the CDR3 is 13 residues. The germline gives CDR1 DFQATT, CDR2 SNEGSKA (reference sequence). CDR3 in amino acids: CSARAESTGELFF.